The 17 T cell receptor beta chains given below trace back to one sample, sequenced in a study of T cell repertoires in cytomegalovirus infection. Using its own MiXCR run on the reads, TCRdb lists one record per CDR3 protein. The data contain roughly 230,000 distinct CDR3 sequences, approximately 13% of them singletons. The sample was PBMCs. The receptors were gathered from a human donor in good health (CMV status not recorded). Some clones in this sample may be carry-over from other donors' samples.

The rearrangement uses TRBV3-1 and TRBJ2-7, with 11 bases matching TRBD2. CDR3 size: 18 residues. Germline loops: CDR1 LGHDT, CDR2 YNNKEL (reference sequence). V lost 4 bases, J lost 3 bases, and 14 bases stayed unmatched. The CDR3 region is CASSRRLAGTSYFYEQYF. In DNA form, the CDR3 reads TGTGCCAGCAGCCGAAGACTAGCGGGAACCTCTTACTTCTACGAGCAGTACTTC.

This clonotype was counted many times. Sequence at one end of the junction differs from germline and may be a read error. The genes are TRBV6-1 and TRBJ2-5, with D maybe TRBD2 (6 bases). This CDR3 has 12 residues. From germline, CDR1 is MNHNS and CDR2 SASEGT. The CDR3 DNA follows: TGTGCCAGCGGGGGGACCGGAGAGGCCCAGTACTTC. It translates to CASGGTGEAQYF.

This clonotype appeared many times. V usage is TRBV7-9 and J usage is TRBJ2-1; D is perhaps TRBD1 (6 bases). This CDR3 contains 11 residues. In germline, CDR1 is SEHNR, CDR2 FQNEAQ (reference sequence). Trimming removed 10 bases at V and 10 bases at J, with 14 bases between. CDR3 sequence: CATLRGFEQFF. In DNA, the CDR3 is TGTGCCACTCTCAGGGGTTTCGAGCAGTTCTTC.

This rearrangement joins TRBV18 to TRBJ2-7; no clear D. V lost 0 bases to trimming and J lost 2 bases, with 8 bases between them. The CDR3 has 14 residues. Germline-derived CDR1 and CDR2 are KGHSH and LQKENI. Here the CDR3 reads CASSPPANPYEQYF. Here the CDR3 DNA reads TGTGCCAGCTCACCACCGGCCAATCCCTACGAGCAGTACTTC.

This clonotype was detected only a few times. This chain joins TRBV7-9 and TRBJ2-2; the D is unclear. This CDR3 is built from 11 residues. V was shortened by 3 bases and J by 7 bases, with 3 bases between the two germline ends. Per germline, CDR1 SEHNR and CDR2 FQNEAQ (reference sequence). DNA of the CDR3: TGTGCCAGCAGCTTGATCGGGGAGCTGTTTTTT. It codes for CASSLIGELFF. Using reference TRBV7-9 and TRBJ2-2 for the parts outside the CDR3, the full variable domain is DTGVSQNPRHKITKRGQNVTFRCDPISEHNRLYWYRQTLGQGPEFLTYFQNEAQLEKSRLLSDRFSAERPKGSFSTLEIQRTEQGDSAMYLCASSLIGELFFGEGSRLTVL.

The chain is built from TRBV19 and TRBJ1-5, with 7 bases identical to TRBD1. The CDR3 covers 15 residues. CDR1 and CDR2 from the germline V gene are LNHDA and SQIVND (reference sequence). Trimming removed 6 bases from V and 2 bases from J; junction bases left unmatched: 7. The CDR3, as DNA: TGTGCCAGTAGCGACAGGGCTGGAGGCAATCAGCCCCAGCATTTT. As protein: CASSDRAGGNQPQHF.

This clonotype was seen ten or more times. V is TRBV12-3 or TRBV12-4 and J is TRBJ2-7, with D possibly called TRBD1 or TRBD2 (7 bases each). Between the trimmed V and J ends, which lost 6 bases and 4 bases, there was a span of 13 bases. The CDR3 extends over 13 amino acids. CDR3 in amino acids: CASSSQGGYEQYF. In DNA, the CDR3 is TGTGCCAGCAGCAGTCAGGGGGGGTACGAGCAGTACTTC.

The chain combines TRBV29-1 with TRBJ1-2; D may be TRBD1 (5 bases). Germline CDR1 and CDR2: SQVTM and ANQGSEA. The V and J ends lost 3 bases and 6 bases respectively, with 8 bases between them. CDR3 length: 11 residues. The CDR3 coding sequence is TGCAGCGTTGAGGGGCCCCATGGCTACACCTTC. It translates to CSVEGPHGYTF.

Many counts were recorded for this clonotype. The CDR3 DNA reads TGCGCCAGCAGCTTGGTTGGGGAGAATTCACCCCTCCACTTT. Its protein is CASSLVGENSPLHF. J is TRBJ1-6 and V is TRBV5-1; D uncertain. V lost 0 bases and J lost 7, with 8 bases in between. The CDR3 runs to 14 residues. Germline loops: CDR1 SGHRS, CDR2 YFSETQ.

The genes are TRBV5-1 and TRBJ1-2; TRBD1 aligns across 7 bases. This CDR3 is built from 14 residues. Germline-derived CDR1 and CDR2 are SGHRS and YFSETQ. V dropped 4 bases and J dropped 8; count of bases not matched to a gene: 11. CDR3 in DNA: TGCGCCAGCAGCCCCTCGGGAAGGGGGCTAGGCTACACCTTC. This gives the protein CASSPSGRGLGYTF.

This clonotype was seen at least ten times. V is TRBV6-2 or TRBV6-3 and J is TRBJ2-5; weak D call: TRBD1 (5 bases). V was clipped by 0 bases and J by 1 base, with 9 bases between them. The CDR3 has 15 amino acids. Looked up from germline, CDR1 is MNHEY and CDR2 is SVGEGT. This CDR3 is CASSYSRQGQETQYF. The DNA for the CDR3 is TGTGCCAGCAGTTACTCGCGGCAGGGCCAAGAGACCCAGTACTTC.

This clonotype was seen a handful of times. This chain links TRBV29-1 with TRBJ2-5; 9 nucleotides match TRBD1. The trim removed 6 bases at V and 1 base at J, leaving 0 bases unmatched. CDR1 is SQVTM and CDR2 is ANQGSEA in the germline V gene. This CDR3 has 12 residues. The CDR3 region has the DNA TGCAGCGTGGACAGGGGCCAAGAGACCCAGTACTTC. It codes for CSVDRGQETQYF.

V gene TRBV6-2 or TRBV6-3 combines with J gene TRBJ2-7, with TRBD2 as a possible D gene (6 bases). Germline CDR1 reads MNHEY; CDR2 reads SVGEGT. V was clipped by 6 bases and J by 4 bases, with 16 bases between them. CDR3 length: 14 residues. The CDR3 DNA is TGTGCCAGCAGCCCGCCCCTAGCGTCGTACGAGCAGTACTTC. Translation gives CASSPPLASYEQYF.

This rearrangement joins TRBV12-3 or TRBV12-4 to TRBJ1-4; D is unclear. Trimming shortened V by 0 bases and J by 6 bases, and 5 bases separated the two germline ends. The CDR3 runs to 13 residues. CDR3 in amino acids: CASSLARDEKLFF. The DNA for the CDR3 is TGTGCCAGCAGTTTAGCGCGGGATGAAAAACTGTTTTTT.

The sample holds many counts of this clonotype. This chain uses TRBV29-1 with TRBJ2-1; D uncertain. The CDR3 length is 13 residues. Germline V CDR1 and CDR2: SQVTM, ANQGSEA. Trimming left V 6 bases short and J 9 bases short, with 18 bases between. CDR3: CSVTLENMGEQFF. The CDR3 bases are TGCAGCGTAACCCTGGAGAATATGGGTGAGCAGTTCTTC.

The V and J genes are TRBV5-4 and TRBJ2-2; no clear D gene. The germline V gene encodes CDR1 SGHNT and CDR2 YYREEE (reference sequence). The CDR3 totals 15 residues. Trimming took 5 bases from V and 0 from J, leaving 11 bases between them. CDR3 protein: CASSSRASNTGELFF. CDR3 sequence (DNA): TGTGCCAGCAGTTCCCGGGCCTCGAACACCGGGGAGCTGTTTTTT. Looking up the rest from reference TRBV5-4 and TRBJ2-2 gives the full variable domain: ETGVTQSPTHLIKTRGQQVTLRCSSQSGHNTVSWYQQALGQGPQFIFQYYREEENGRGNFPPRFSGLQFPNYSSELNVNALELDDSALYLCASSSRASNTGELFFGEGSRLTVL.

This clonotype occurred many times. The CDR3 sequence is CSARANLAGGRDTQYF. The CDR3 DNA is TGCAGTGCTAGAGCCAATCTAGCGGGAGGTCGAGATACGCAGTATTTT. This rearrangement joins TRBV20-1 to TRBJ2-3; 11 nucleotides align to TRBD2. V gave up 1 base and J gave up 5 bases; unmatched junction bases: 8. The CDR3 totals 16 residues. Germline V gives CDR1 DFQATT, CDR2 SNEGSKA (reference sequence).